The clone carrying this T cell receptor (beta chain) has just a few counts. Its antigen is unidentified. The 5'RACE template-switching step produced TCR cDNA and added a universal primer site and UMIs. In TCRdb, the 5' RACE reads were re-called with MiXCR into one record per CDR3 protein. Among roughly 500,000 distinct CDR3 sequences listed, over 15% were seen once. The CDR3 sequence is 14 residues long. V lost 6 bases to trimming and J lost 5 bases; unmatched junction nucleotides: 6. CDR1 and CDR2 from the germline V gene are SEHNR and FQNEAQ (reference sequence). These data come from a study of T cells after yellow fever vaccination. Study conclusions and caveats: Abundant clonotypes from the bulk population could have been carried over as contaminants into FACS-sorted repertoires.

The chain has TRBV7-9 and TRBJ2-5; 10 positions match TRBD1. This TCR was recovered from a man aged 25-40 years who received the YFV17D yellow fever vaccine. Here the sequenced sample was PBMCs, taken 15 days after the yellow fever booster vaccination. CDR3 amino acids: CASRAGTGEETQYF. CDR3 in DNA: TGTGCCAGCAGGGCCGGGACAGGGGAGGAGACCCAGTACTTC.